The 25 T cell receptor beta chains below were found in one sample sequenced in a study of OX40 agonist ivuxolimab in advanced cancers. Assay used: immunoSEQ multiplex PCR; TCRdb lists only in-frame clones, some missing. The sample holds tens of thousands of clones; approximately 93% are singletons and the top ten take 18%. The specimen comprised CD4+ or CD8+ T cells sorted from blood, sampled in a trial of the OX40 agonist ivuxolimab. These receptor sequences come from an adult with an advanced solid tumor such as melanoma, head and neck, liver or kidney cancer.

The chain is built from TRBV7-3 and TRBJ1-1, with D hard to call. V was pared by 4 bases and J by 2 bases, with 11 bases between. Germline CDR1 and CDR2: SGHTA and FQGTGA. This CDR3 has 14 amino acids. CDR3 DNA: TGTGCCAGCAGCTCCGGGTCAGTCAACACTGAAGCTTTCTTT. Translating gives CASSSGSVNTEAFF.

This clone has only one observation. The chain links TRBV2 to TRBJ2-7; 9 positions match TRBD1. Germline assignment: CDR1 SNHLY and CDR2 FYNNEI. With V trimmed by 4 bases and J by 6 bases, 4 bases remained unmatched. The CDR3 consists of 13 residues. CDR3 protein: CASSGGTGSEQYF. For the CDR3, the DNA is TGTGCCAGCAGTGGAGGGACAGGGAGCGAGCAGTACTTC.

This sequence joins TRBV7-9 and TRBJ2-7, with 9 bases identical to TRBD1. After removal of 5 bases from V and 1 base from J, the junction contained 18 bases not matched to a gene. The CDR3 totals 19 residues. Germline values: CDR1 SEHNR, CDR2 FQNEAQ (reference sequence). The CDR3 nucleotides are TGTGCCAGCAGCCCACGCCTGACGGACAGGGGAGATTGGTCCTACGAGCAGTACTTC. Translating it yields CASSPRLTDRGDWSYEQYF.

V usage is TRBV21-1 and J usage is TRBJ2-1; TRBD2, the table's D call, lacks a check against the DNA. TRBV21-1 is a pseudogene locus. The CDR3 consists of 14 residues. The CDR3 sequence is CASSKSDYYNEQFF. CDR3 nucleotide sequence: TGTGCCAGCAGCAAATCAGACTACTACAATGAGCAGTTCTTC.

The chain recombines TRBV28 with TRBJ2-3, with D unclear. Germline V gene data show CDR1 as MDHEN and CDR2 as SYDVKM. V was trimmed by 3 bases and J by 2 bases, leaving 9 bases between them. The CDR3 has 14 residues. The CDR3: CASSLSSTTDTQYF. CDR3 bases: TGTGCCAGCAGTTTGTCGTCCACCACAGATACGCAGTATTTT.

CDR3 sequence (DNA): TGTGCCAGCAGCCAAGTTCCCTACAATGAGCAGTTCTTC. Its translation is CASSQVPYNEQFF. This chain links TRBV14 with TRBJ2-1, with D unclear. V was shortened by 1 base and J by 2 bases, with 3 bases between the two germline ends. The CDR3 is 13 residues long. Germline values: CDR1 SGHDN, CDR2 FVKESK.

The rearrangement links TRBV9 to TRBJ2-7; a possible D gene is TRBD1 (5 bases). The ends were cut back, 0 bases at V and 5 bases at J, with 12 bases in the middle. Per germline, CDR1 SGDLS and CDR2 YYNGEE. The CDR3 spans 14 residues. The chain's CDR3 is CASSVGSGADEQYF. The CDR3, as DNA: TGTGCCAGCAGCGTAGGTAGTGGGGCCGACGAGCAGTACTTC. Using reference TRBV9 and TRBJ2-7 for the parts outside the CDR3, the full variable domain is DSGVTQTPKHLITATGQRVTLRCSPRSGDLSVYWYQQSLDQGLQFLIQYYNGEERAKGNILERFSAQQFPDLHSELNLSSLELGDSALYFCASSVGSGADEQYFGPGTRLTVT.

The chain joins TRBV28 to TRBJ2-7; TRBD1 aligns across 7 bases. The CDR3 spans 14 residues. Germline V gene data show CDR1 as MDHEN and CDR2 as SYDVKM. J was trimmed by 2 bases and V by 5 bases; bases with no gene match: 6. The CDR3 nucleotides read TGTGCCAGCAGTCTCCAGGGGGTAGCCTACGAGCAGTACTTC. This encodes CASSLQGVAYEQYF.

This chain's CDR3 is CASERGPYNEQFF. The CDR3 DNA reads TGTGCCAGTGAGCGGGGGCCCTACAATGAGCAGTTCTTC. This chain joins TRBV2 and TRBJ2-1, with 8 nucleotides matching TRBD2. CDR3 size: 13 residues. CDR1 and CDR2 (germline): SNHLY, FYNNEI. Trimming took 9 bases from V and 2 from J; bases not matched to a gene: 3.

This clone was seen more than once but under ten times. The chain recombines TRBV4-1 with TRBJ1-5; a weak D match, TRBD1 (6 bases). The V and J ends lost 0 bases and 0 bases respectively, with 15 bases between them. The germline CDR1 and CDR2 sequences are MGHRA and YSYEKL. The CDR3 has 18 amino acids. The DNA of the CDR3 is TGCGCCAGCAGCCAAGAGAGGGGGTGGGGTTATAGCAATCAGCCCCAGCATTTT. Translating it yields CASSQERGWGYSNQPQHF.

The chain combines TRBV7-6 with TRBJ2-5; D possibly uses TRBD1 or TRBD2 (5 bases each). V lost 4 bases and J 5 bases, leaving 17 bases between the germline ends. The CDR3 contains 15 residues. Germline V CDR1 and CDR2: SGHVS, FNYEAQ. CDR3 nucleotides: TGTGCCAGCAGCTACCGGGACCCTCACTATGAGACCCAGTACTTC. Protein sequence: CASSYRDPHYETQYF.

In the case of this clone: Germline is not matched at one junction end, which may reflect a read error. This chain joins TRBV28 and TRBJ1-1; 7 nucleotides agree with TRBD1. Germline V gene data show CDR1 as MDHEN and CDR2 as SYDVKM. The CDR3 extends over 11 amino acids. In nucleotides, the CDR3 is TGTGCCAGCACCCCCGGGGAGGGGGCCATCTTT. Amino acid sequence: CASTPGEGAIF. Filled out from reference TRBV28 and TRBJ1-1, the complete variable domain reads DVKVTQSSRYLVKRTGEKVFLECVQDMDHENMFWYRQDPGLGLRLIYFSYDVKMKEKGDIPEGYSVSREKKERFSLILESASTNQTSMYLCASTPGEGAIFGQGTRLTVV.

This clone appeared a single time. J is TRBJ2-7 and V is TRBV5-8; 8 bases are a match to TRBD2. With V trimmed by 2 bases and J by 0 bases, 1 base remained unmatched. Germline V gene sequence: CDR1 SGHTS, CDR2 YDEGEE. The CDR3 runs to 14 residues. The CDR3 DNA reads TGTGCCAGCAGCTTAACTAGCGGCTCCTACGAGCAGTACTTC. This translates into CASSLTSGSYEQYF.

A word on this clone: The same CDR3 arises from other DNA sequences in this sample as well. The CDR3 region is CASSPRQGSTDTQYF. Written as DNA, the CDR3 is TGTGCCAGTAGTCCCCGACAAGGAAGCACAGATACGCAGTATTTT. The rearrangement links TRBV19 to TRBJ2-3; no firm D call. This CDR3 region has 15 residues. V was pared by 5 bases and J by 0 bases, with 12 bases between. The germline CDR1 and CDR2 sequences are LNHDA and SQIVND (reference sequence).

The CDR3: CASGLIGGGPDSGNTIYF. The CDR3 DNA reads TGTGCTAGTGGTTTGATCGGTGGGGGACCCGACTCTGGAAACACCATATATTTT. The V gene is TRBV12-5, the J gene TRBJ1-3, with a weak D call TRBD1 (5 bases). The V and J ends lost 2 bases and 0 bases respectively, with 17 bases between them. The CDR3 is 18 amino acids. Germline CDR1 is LGHNT and CDR2 is FRNRAP.

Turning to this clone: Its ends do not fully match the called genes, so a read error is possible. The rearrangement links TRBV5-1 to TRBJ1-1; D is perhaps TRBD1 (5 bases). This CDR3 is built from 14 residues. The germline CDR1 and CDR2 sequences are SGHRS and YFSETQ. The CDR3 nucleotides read TGCGCCAGCAGCCCCGACAGAACGAACGCTGAAGCTTTCTTT. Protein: CASSPDRTNAEAFF.

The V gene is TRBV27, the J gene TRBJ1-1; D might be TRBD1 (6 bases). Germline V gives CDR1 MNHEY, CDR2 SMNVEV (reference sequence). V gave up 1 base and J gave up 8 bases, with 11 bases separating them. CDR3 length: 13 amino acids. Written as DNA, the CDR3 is TGTGCCAGCAGTTTATGGTTGGGGGCGGAAGCTTTCTTT. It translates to CASSLWLGAEAFF.

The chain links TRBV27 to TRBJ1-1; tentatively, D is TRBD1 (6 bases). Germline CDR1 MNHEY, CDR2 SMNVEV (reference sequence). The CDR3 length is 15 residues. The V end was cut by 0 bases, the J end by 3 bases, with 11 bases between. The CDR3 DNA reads TGTGCCAGCAGTTTATCCTTCGGACAGTACACTGAAGCTTTCTTT. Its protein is CASSLSFGQYTEAFF.

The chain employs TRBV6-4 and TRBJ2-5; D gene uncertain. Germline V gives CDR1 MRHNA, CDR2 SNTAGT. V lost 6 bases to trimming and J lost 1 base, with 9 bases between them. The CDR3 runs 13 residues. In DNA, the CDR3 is TGTGCCAGCAGCTCCCATTCCCAAGAGACCCAGTACTTC. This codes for CASSSHSQETQYF.

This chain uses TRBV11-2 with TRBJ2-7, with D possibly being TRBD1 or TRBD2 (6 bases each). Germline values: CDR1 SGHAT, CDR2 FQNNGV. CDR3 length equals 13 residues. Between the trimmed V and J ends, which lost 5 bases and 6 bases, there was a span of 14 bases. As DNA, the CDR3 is TGTGCCAGCAGCCCCGGGGGCCCATCCGAGCAGTACTTC. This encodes CASSPGGPSEQYF.

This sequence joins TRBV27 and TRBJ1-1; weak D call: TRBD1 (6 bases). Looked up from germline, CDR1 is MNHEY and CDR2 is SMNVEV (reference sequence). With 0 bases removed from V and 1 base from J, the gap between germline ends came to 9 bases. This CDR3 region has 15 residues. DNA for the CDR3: TGTGCCAGCAGTTTATCCGGGGGCGCGAACACTGAAGCTTTCTTT. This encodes CASSLSGGANTEAFF.

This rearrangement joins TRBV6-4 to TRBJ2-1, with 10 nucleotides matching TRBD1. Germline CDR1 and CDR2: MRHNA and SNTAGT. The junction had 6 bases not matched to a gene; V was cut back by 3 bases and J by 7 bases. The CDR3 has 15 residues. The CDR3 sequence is CASSDRTGGKNEQFF. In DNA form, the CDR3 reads TGTGCCAGCAGTGATCGGACAGGGGGTAAAAATGAGCAGTTCTTC.

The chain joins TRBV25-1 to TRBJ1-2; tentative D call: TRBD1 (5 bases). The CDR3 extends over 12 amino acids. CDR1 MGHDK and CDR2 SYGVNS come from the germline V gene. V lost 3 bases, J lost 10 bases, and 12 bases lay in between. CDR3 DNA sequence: TGTGCCAGCAGTGATCCCAGGGACGACTACACCTTC. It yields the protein CASSDPRDDYTF.

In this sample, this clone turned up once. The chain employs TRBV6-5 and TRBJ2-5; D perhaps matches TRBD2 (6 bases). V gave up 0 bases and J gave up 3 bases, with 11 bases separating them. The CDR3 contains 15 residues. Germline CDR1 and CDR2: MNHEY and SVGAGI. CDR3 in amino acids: CASSYSPWGEETQYF. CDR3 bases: TGTGCCAGCAGTTACTCCCCCTGGGGGGAAGAGACCCAGTACTTC.

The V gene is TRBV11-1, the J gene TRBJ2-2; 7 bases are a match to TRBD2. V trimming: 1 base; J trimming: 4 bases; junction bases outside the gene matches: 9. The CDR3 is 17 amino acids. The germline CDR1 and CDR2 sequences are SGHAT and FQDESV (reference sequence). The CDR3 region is CASSLELSGGLTGELFF. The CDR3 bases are TGTGCCAGCAGCTTAGAGCTGTCGGGGGGACTCACCGGGGAGCTGTTTTTT.